Given below is one TCR beta chain in context. Its antigen is unidentified. The germline V gene has CDR1 LNHDA and CDR2 SQIVND (reference sequence). Trimming stripped 4 bases from V and 0 bases from J, with 7 bases between. The CDR3 contains 13 residues. Profiling relied on immunoSEQ multiplex PCR, and the TCRdb table lists in-frame clones only, not all of them. The sample consists of some 31,000 clones, nearly 95% of them appearing once. Conventional CD4+ T cells were sorted from blood as CD25-low CD127-high cells. These data are taken from a study of regulatory and conventional T cells in RAG deficiency. Study-wide results and limits: Sorted Omenn CD25-high CD127-low cells may not be bona fide Tregs.

This sample also appeared in a second study, on regulatory T cells. From that report: The PCR used 52 TRBV and 13 TRBJ primers.

Material for sequencing was CD25- CD4+ T cells sorted from blood. The origin of this receptor is a human donor in good health. The chain combines TRBV19 with TRBJ2-7; D not certain. DNA of the CDR3: TGTGCCAGTAGTAACAGATACTCCTACGAGCAGTACTTC. This sequence encodes CASSNRYSYEQYF.